A single sample is the source of the 23 T cell receptor beta chains below, sequenced in a study of cytomegalovirus exposure and HLA in healthy donors. With 60 Vbeta and 13 Jbeta primers, the PCR was carried out. Sequenced by immunoSEQ multiplex PCR; TCRdb stores in-frame clones only, minus some. The sample shows some 150,000 clones, 82% of them seen only once. Specimen: PBMCs. These receptors all come from a woman aged 50 to 60 in good health and CMV-seropositive.

This clone was picked up a small number of times. The J gene is TRBJ1-4, the V gene TRBV27; the D is unclear. The CDR3 consists of 13 residues. Germline CDR1 reads MNHEY; CDR2 reads SMNVEV (reference sequence). V gave up 3 bases and J gave up 8 bases, with 10 bases separating them. The CDR3 bases are TGTGCCAGCAGTTTTTCTGCCCGGGAAAAACTGTTTTTT. Translating it yields CASSFSAREKLFF.

The chain couples TRBV10-2 to TRBJ1-5; 8 nucleotides align to TRBD1. The V gene's germline CDR1 is WSHSY and CDR2 SAAADI. V lost 9 bases, J lost 4 bases, and 5 bases stayed unmatched. The CDR3 runs to 13 residues. DNA of the CDR3: TGCGCCAGTCGGGACAGGCAAAATCAGCCCCAGCATTTT. Its protein product is CASRDRQNQPQHF.

This clone showed up just a few times. The chain links TRBV5-5 to TRBJ2-7; D unclear. CDR1 and CDR2 (germline): SGHKS, YYEKEE (reference sequence). V lost 0 bases to trimming and J lost 2 bases, with 9 bases between them. The CDR3 consists of 14 residues. The CDR3 DNA is TGTGCCAGCAGCTTGGCCGGGTCTACCTACGAGCAGTACTTC. Encoded protein: CASSLAGSTYEQYF.

The chain carries TRBV7-9 and TRBJ1-3; D is unresolved. Germline V gives CDR1 SEHNR, CDR2 FQNEAQ (reference sequence). The CDR3 consists of 14 residues. V gave up 6 bases and J gave up 0 bases, with 9 bases separating them. Here the CDR3 DNA reads TGTGCCAGCAGTCACGACACCTCTGGAAACACCATATATTTT. Residues: CASSHDTSGNTIYF.

The J gene is TRBJ1-5, the V gene TRBV7-8; D call uncertain. The germline V and J ends were trimmed by 5 bases and 6 bases, with 11 bases remaining between them. The germline gives CDR1 SGHVS, CDR2 FQNEAQ. The CDR3 consists of 13 residues. CDR3 in DNA: TGTGCCAGCAGCCTAAACTTTGGTCAGCCCCAGCATTTT. Translation: CASSLNFGQPQHF.

This clone was counted only a few times. The rearrangement links TRBV5-6 to TRBJ2-7; TRBD1 matches at 9 bases. The length of the CDR3 is 14 residues. V lost 2 bases, J lost 5 bases, and 5 bases stayed unmatched. Germline lookup yields CDR1 SGHDT and CDR2 YYEEEE. The CDR3 loop reads CASSFGTGRDEQYF. CDR3 bases: TGTGCCAGCAGCTTTGGGACAGGGAGGGACGAGCAGTACTTC.

This sequence joins TRBV13 and TRBJ1-1; a possible D gene is TRBD1 (5 bases). CDR1 PRHDT and CDR2 FYEKMQ come from the germline V gene (reference sequence). The CDR3 spans 14 residues. Trimming left V 3 bases short and J 3 bases short, with 11 bases between. The DNA of the CDR3 is TGTGCCAGCAGCTTGGGACTTTCCTACACTGAAGCTTTCTTT. Translation gives CASSLGLSYTEAFF.

CDR3 nucleotides: TGTGCCAGCAGTGAAGAGGGGTCGGCAACTAATGAAAAACTGTTTTTT. It codes for CASSEEGSATNEKLFF. This sequence joins TRBV2 and TRBJ1-4; possible D gene TRBD1, 5 bases. The CDR3 runs 16 residues. With 1 base removed from V and 0 bases from J, the gap between germline ends came to 9 bases. Germline-derived CDR1 and CDR2 are SNHLY and FYNNEI.

The chain recombines TRBV6-6 with TRBJ1-5, with D uncertain. There are 15 residues in the CDR3. Germline CDR1 reads MNHNY; CDR2 reads SVGAGI (reference sequence). V was shortened by 6 bases and J by 5 bases, with 17 bases between the two germline ends. The CDR3 DNA sequence: TGTGCCAGCAGCTATGGCCCGGGTAGAGATCAGCCCCAGCATTTT. Translated, it gives CASSYGPGRDQPQHF.

This clone was seen just once. The J gene is TRBJ2-7, the V gene TRBV5-1; TRBD1 might be the D (6 bases). Germline loops: CDR1 SGHRS, CDR2 YFSETQ. V was cut by 2 bases and J by 1 base, with 13 bases left in between. The CDR3 runs to 15 residues. The CDR3 DNA is TGCGCCAGCAGCTTCGGCCTAACAGGGTCCTACGAGCAGTACTTC. Protein sequence: CASSFGLTGSYEQYF. Drawing the rest from reference TRBV5-1 and TRBJ2-7, the complete variable domain is KAGVTQTPRYLIKTRGQQVTLSCSPISGHRSVSWYQQTPGQGLQFLFEYFSETQRNKGNFPGRFSGRQFSNSRSEMNVSTLELGDSALYLCASSFGLTGSYEQYFGPGTRLTVT.

This clone was seen only a few times. V and J are TRBV5-1 and TRBJ2-7; D may be TRBD2 (7 bases). The V and J ends lost 3 bases and 1 base respectively, with 17 bases between them. The germline V gene encodes CDR1 SGHRS and CDR2 YFSETQ. The CDR3 length is 16 residues. The CDR3: CASSSGRGALSYEQYF. As DNA, the CDR3 is TGCGCCAGCAGCTCGGGCCGGGGGGCGTTATCCTACGAGCAGTACTTC.

The chain combines TRBV5-4 with TRBJ2-7; perhaps TRBD1 as D (5 bases). This CDR3 contains 12 residues. V lost 2 bases and J 7 bases, leaving 10 bases between the germline ends. CDR1 and CDR2 from the germline V gene are SGHNT and YYREEE (reference sequence). CDR3 in DNA: TGTGCCAGCAGCTTTGACAGTCTGGAGCAGTACTTC. The encoded protein is CASSFDSLEQYF.

This clone occurred once. The chain is built from TRBV4-2 and TRBJ1-1, with TRBD1 matching over 7 bases. The CDR3 totals 17 residues. CDR1 LGHNA and CDR2 YNFKEQ come from the germline V gene. V lost 0 bases to trimming and J lost 5 bases; unmatched junction nucleotides: 12. CDR3 sequence reads: CASSQDPDRRLETEAFF. In DNA form, the CDR3 reads TGTGCCAGCAGCCAAGACCCGGACAGGAGGTTGGAGACTGAAGCTTTCTTT.

V gene TRBV2 combines with J gene TRBJ2-7; TRBD2 might be the D (5 bases). V dropped 2 bases and J dropped 0 bases, with 17 bases sitting between them. Germline V gives CDR1 SNHLY, CDR2 FYNNEI. The CDR3 consists of 17 residues. The CDR3 region is CASSEPSGRRSSYEQYF. The CDR3 region has the DNA TGTGCCAGCAGTGAACCTTCCGGACGGAGGAGCTCCTACGAGCAGTACTTC.

The V call is TRBV7-9, the J call TRBJ2-7; 10 bases map to TRBD1. The CDR3 length is 17 residues. From germline, CDR1 is SEHNR and CDR2 FQNEAQ (reference sequence). Trimming took 7 bases from V and 0 from J; bases not matched to a gene: 12. CDR3 sequence: CASNLPWWTGGSYEQYF. The CDR3 DNA is TGTGCCAGCAACCTACCTTGGTGGACAGGGGGCTCCTACGAGCAGTACTTC. Using reference TRBV7-9 and TRBJ2-7 for the parts outside the CDR3, the full variable domain is DTGVSQNPRHKITKRGQNVTFRCDPISEHNRLYWYRQTLGQGPEFLTYFQNEAQLEKSRLLSDRFSAERPKGSFSTLEIQRTEQGDSAMYLCASNLPWWTGGSYEQYFGPGTRLTVT.

The chain joins TRBV5-1 to TRBJ1-1; tentatively, D is TRBD1 (6 bases). The germline V and J ends were trimmed by 4 bases and 5 bases, with 12 bases remaining between them. The CDR3 sequence is 13 residues long. From germline, CDR1 is SGHRS and CDR2 YFSETQ. CDR3: CASSPGEGTEAFF. CDR3 DNA: TGCGCCAGCAGCCCAGGGGAGGGAACTGAAGCTTTCTTT.

The chain recombines TRBV7-3 with TRBJ1-1, with D maybe TRBD1 (6 bases). Per germline, CDR1 SGHTA and CDR2 FQGTGA. The V gene lost 5 bases and the J gene lost 1 base, with 11 bases spanning the gap. This CDR3 has 14 residues. CDR3 sequence: CASSTGHPNTEAFF. The CDR3 region has the DNA TGTGCCAGCAGCACGGGACATCCGAACACTGAAGCTTTCTTT.

The chain has TRBV5-1 and TRBJ1-2; D remains ambiguous. This CDR3 spans 14 amino acids. The V and J ends lost 4 bases and 7 bases respectively, with 17 bases between them. Looked up from germline, CDR1 is SGHRS and CDR2 is YFSETQ. CDR3 protein: CASSPTAGAPGYTF. CDR3 nucleotide sequence: TGCGCCAGCAGCCCGACGGCGGGCGCCCCTGGCTACACCTTC.

The V and J genes are TRBV15 and TRBJ2-1; 7 nucleotides line up with TRBD2. In germline, CDR1 is LNHNV, CDR2 YYDKDF (reference sequence). The CDR3 runs to 17 residues. J lost 0 bases, V lost 9 bases, and 14 bases had no gene match. CDR3 in amino acids: CATEARSTSPSYNEQFF. The CDR3 coding sequence is TGTGCCACTGAGGCCCGTTCGACTAGCCCCTCCTACAATGAGCAGTTCTTC.

V and J are TRBV5-1 and TRBJ2-5; D is unclear. Germline V gene data show CDR1 as SGHRS and CDR2 as YFSETQ. The CDR3 consists of 13 residues. Trimming cost V 1 base and J 5 bases, with 9 bases left between them. CDR3: CASSLYDGETQYF. The CDR3 DNA is TGCGCCAGCAGCTTGTATGATGGCGAGACCCAGTACTTC.

This clone appeared a few times. The junction shows a germline mismatch at one end, possibly a read error. The rearrangement uses TRBV28 and TRBJ2-7, with a tentative D call TRBD2 (5 bases). CDR3 size: 11 residues. The germline V gene has CDR1 MDHEN and CDR2 SYDVKM. CDR3 protein: CASSFDGSLSF. CDR3 sequence (DNA): TGTGCCAGCAGTTTCGATGGGAGCCTCAGCTTC.

The chain carries TRBV7-9 and TRBJ1-1; D gene ambiguous. The CDR3 consists of 17 residues. The ends were cut back, 0 bases at V and 1 base at J, with 15 bases in the middle. The germline gives CDR1 SEHNR, CDR2 FQNEAQ (reference sequence). The CDR3 spells CASSLAPATRENTEAFF. DNA for the CDR3: TGTGCCAGCAGCTTAGCGCCGGCAACGAGGGAGAACACTGAAGCTTTCTTT. The variable domain in full, completed from reference TRBV7-9 and TRBJ1-1, reads DTGVSQNPRHKITKRGQNVTFRCDPISEHNRLYWYRQTLGQGPEFLTYFQNEAQLEKSRLLSDRFSAERPKGSFSTLEIQRTEQGDSAMYLCASSLAPATRENTEAFFGQGTRLTVV.

The V call is TRBV19, the J call TRBJ1-1; 9 bases agree with TRBD1. Germline values: CDR1 LNHDA, CDR2 SQIVND (reference sequence). The CDR3 totals 13 residues. V lost 5 bases and J lost 10; bases outside the gene matches: 8. The CDR3 nucleotides are TGTGCCAGTAGTGTACAACAGGGGGCAGGAGCTTTCTTT. Translated, it gives CASSVQQGAGAFF.